This TCR beta chain stems from a study of T cells in Graves' hyperthyroidism and ophthalmopathy. This clonotype was seen repeatedly, ten times or more. RNA transcripts were the template for amplifying TCR beta CDR3 regions. Researchers ran a first-round RT-PCR on the TCR CDR3 using the HTBI primer set. TCRdb fed the multiplex PCR reads into MiXCR, producing one record per CDR3 protein. Here the sample spans about 560,000 distinct CDR3 sequences, 15% to 17% being singletons. The specimen sequenced was blood. The receptor was isolated from a woman between 25 and 40 years old with Graves' hyperthyroidism.

CDR3 sequence reads: CASSWGRALGYTEAFF. CDR3 coding DNA: TGTGCCAGCAGTTGGGGCAGGGCTTTGGGTTACACTGAAGCTTTCTTT. This chain links TRBV12-3 or TRBV12-4 with TRBJ1-1; D might be TRBD1 (5 bases). The CDR3 sequence is 16 residues long. V was clipped by 4 bases and J by 3 bases, with 18 bases between them.